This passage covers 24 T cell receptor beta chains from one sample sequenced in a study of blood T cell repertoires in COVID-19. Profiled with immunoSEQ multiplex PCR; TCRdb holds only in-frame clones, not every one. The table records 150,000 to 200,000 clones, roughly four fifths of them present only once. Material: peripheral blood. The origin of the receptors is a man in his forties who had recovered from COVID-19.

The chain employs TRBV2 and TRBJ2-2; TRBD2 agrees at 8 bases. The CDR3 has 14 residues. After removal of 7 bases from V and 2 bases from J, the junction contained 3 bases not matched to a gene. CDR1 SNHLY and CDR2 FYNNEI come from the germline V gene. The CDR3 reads CASTGGDNTGELFF. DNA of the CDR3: TGTGCCAGCACGGGGGGGGATAACACCGGGGAGCTGTTTTTT.

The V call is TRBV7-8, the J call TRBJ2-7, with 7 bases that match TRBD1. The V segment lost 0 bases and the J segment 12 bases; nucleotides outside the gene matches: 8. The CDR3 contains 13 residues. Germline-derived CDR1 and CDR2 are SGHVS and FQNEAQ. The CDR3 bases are TGTGCCAGCAGCTTAGCGGGGACAGCCGAGAGGTACTTC. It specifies CASSLAGTAERYF.

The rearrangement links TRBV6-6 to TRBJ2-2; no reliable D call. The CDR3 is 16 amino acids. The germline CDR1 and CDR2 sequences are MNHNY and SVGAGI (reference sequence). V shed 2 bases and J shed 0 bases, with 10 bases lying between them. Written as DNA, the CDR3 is TGTGCCAGCAGTTACGTGGCGGTCTCGAACACCGGGGAGCTGTTTTTT. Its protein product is CASSYVAVSNTGELFF.

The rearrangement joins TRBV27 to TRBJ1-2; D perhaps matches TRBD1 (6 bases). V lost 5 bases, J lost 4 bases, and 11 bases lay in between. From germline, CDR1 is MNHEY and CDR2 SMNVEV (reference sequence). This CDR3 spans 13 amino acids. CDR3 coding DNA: TGTGCCAGCAGTGCGGACAGTTCCTATGGCTACACCTTC. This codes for CASSADSSYGYTF.

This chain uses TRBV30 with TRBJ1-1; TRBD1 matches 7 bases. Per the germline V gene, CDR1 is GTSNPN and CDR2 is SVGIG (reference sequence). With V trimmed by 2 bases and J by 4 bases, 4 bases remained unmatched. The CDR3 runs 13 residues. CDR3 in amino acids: CAWSPRGSTEAFF. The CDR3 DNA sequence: TGTGCCTGGAGTCCCAGGGGGAGCACTGAAGCTTTCTTT.

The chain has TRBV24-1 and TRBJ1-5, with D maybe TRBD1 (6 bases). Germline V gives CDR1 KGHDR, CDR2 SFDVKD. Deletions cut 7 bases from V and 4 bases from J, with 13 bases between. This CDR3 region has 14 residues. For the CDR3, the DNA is TGTGCCACCAGCGAAGGGACACCGAATCAGCCCCAGCATTTT. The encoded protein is CATSEGTPNQPQHF.

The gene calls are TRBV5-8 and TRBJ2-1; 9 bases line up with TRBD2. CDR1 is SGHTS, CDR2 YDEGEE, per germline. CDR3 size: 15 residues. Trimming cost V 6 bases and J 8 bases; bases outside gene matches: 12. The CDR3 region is CASNPGTAGGDEQFF. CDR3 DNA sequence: TGTGCCAGCAACCCGGGCACGGCGGGGGGGGATGAGCAGTTCTTC. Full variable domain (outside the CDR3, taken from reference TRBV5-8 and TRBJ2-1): EAGVTQSPTHLIKTRGQQATLRCSPISGHTSVYWYQQALGLGLQFLLWYDEGEERNRGNFPPRFSGRQFPNYSSELNVNALELEDSALYLCASNPGTAGGDEQFFGPGTRLTVL.

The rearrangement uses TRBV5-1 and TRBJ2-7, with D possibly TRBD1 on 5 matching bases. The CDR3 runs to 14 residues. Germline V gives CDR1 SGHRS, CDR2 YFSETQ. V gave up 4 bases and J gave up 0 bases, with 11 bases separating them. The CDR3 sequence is CASSAQASSYEQYF. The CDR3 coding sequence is TGCGCCAGCAGCGCACAGGCGAGCTCCTACGAGCAGTACTTC. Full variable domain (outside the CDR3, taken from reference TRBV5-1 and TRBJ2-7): KAGVTQTPRYLIKTRGQQVTLSCSPISGHRSVSWYQQTPGQGLQFLFEYFSETQRNKGNFPGRFSGRQFSNSRSEMNVSTLELGDSALYLCASSAQASSYEQYFGPGTRLTVT.

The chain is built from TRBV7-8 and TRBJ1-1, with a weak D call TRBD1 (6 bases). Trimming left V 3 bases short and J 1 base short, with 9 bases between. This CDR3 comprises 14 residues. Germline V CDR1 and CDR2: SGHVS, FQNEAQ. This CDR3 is CASSFRTANTEAFF. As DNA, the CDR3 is TGTGCCAGCAGCTTCAGGACAGCGAACACTGAAGCTTTCTTT.

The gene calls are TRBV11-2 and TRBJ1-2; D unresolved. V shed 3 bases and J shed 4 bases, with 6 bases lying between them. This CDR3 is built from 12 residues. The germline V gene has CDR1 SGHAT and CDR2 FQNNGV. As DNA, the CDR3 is TGTGCCAGCAGCTTTCCCGGCTATGGCTACACCTTC. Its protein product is CASSFPGYGYTF.

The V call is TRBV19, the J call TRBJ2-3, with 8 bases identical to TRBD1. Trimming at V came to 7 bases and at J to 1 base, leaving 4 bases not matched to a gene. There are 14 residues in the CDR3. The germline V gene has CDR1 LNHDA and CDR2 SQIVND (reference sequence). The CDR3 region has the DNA TGTGCCAGTACAGGGGGCGCTGGCACAGATACGCAGTATTTT. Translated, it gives CASTGGAGTDTQYF. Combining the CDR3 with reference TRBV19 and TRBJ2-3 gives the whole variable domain DGGITQSPKYLFRKEGQNVTLSCEQNLNHDAMYWYRQDPGQGLRLIYYSQIVNDFQKGDIAEGYSVSREKKESFPLTVTSAQKNPTAFYLCASTGGAGTDTQYFGPGTRLTVL.

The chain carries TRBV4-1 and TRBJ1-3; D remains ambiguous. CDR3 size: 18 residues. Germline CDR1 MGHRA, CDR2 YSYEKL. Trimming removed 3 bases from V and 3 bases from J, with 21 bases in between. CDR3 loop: CASSQTARGVRIGNTIYF. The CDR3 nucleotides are TGCGCCAGCAGCCAGACGGCCCGGGGAGTGAGGATTGGAAACACCATATATTTT.

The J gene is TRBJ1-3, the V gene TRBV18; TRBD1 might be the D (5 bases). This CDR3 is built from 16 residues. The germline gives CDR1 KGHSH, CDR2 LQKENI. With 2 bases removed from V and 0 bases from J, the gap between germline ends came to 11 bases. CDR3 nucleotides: TGTGCCAGCTCACCAGAAGACAGCGTCTCTGGAAACACCATATATTTT. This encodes CASSPEDSVSGNTIYF.

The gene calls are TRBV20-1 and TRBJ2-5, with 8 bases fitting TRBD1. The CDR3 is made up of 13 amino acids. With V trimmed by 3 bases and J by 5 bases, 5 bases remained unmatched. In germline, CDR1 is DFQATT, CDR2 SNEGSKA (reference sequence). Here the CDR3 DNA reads TGCAGTGCTAGTCGACAGGGGCGGGAGACCCAGTACTTC. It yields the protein CSASRQGRETQYF.

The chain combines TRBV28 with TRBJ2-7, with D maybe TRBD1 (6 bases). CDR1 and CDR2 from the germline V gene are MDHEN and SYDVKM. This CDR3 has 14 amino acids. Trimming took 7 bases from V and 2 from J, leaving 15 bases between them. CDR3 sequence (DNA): TGTGCCAGCAAAGGTGGGGGCTCTGCCTACGAGCAGTACTTC. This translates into CASKGGGSAYEQYF. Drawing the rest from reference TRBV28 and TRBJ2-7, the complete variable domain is DVKVTQSSRYLVKRTGEKVFLECVQDMDHENMFWYRQDPGLGLRLIYFSYDVKMKEKGDIPEGYSVSREKKERFSLILESASTNQTSMYLCASKGGGSAYEQYFGPGTRLTVT.

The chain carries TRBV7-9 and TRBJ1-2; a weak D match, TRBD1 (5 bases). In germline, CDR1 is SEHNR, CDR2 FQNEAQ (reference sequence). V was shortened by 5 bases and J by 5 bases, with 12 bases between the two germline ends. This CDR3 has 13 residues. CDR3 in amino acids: CASSPGQRYGYTF. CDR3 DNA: TGTGCCAGCAGCCCCGGACAACGATATGGCTACACCTTC. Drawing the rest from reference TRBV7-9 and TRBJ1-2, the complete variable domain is DTGVSQNPRHKITKRGQNVTFRCDPISEHNRLYWYRQTLGQGPEFLTYFQNEAQLEKSRLLSDRFSAERPKGSFSTLEIQRTEQGDSAMYLCASSPGQRYGYTFGSGTRLTVV.

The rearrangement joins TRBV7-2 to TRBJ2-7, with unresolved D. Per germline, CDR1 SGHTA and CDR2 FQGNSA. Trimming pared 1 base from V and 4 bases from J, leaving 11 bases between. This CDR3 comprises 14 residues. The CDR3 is CASSLDLGTYEQYF. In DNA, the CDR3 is TGTGCCAGCAGCTTAGACCTTGGCACATACGAGCAGTACTTC. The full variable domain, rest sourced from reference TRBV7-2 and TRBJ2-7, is GAGVSQSPSNKVTEKGKDVELRCDPISGHTALYWYRQSLGQGLEFLIYFQGNSAPDKSGLPSDRFSAERTGGSVSTLTIQRTQQEDSAVYLCASSLDLGTYEQYFGPGTRLTVT.

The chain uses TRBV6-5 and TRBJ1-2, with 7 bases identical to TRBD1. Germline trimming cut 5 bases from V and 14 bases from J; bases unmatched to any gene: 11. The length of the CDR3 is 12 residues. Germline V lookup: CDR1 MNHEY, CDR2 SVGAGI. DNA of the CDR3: TGTGCCAGCAGTATGCGACAGGGACCTCCAACCTTC. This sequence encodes CASSMRQGPPTF.

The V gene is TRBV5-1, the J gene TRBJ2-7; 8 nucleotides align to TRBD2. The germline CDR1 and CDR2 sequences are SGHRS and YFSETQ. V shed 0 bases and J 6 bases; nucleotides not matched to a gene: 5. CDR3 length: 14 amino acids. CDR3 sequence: CASSLAGGSGEQYF. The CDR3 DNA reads TGCGCCAGCAGCTTGGCGGGAGGGTCGGGCGAGCAGTACTTC.

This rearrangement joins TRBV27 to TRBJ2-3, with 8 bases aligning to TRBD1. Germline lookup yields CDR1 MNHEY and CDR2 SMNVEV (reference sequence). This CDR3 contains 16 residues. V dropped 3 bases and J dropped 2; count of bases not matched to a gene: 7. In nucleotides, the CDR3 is TGTGCCAGCAGTTTTTTTAGGACAGGGAACACAGATACGCAGTATTTT. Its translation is CASSFFRTGNTDTQYF.

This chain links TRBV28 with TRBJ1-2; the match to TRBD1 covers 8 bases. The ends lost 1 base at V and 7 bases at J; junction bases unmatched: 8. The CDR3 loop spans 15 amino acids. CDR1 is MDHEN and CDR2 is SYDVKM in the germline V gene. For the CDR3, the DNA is TGTGCCAGCAGTTTATCTCGGCAGGGGGCCGGTGGCTACACCTTC. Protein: CASSLSRQGAGGYTF.

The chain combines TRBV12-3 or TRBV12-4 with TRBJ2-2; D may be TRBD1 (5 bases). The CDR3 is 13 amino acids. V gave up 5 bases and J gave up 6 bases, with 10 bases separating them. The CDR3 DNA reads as TGTGCCAGCAGTCCCGACAGCCCCGGGGAGCTGTTTTTT. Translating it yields CASSPDSPGELFF.

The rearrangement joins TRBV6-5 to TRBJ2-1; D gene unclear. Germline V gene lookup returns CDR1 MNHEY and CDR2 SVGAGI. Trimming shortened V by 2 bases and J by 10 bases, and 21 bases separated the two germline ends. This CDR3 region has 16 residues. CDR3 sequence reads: CASSYEAVKELGEQFF. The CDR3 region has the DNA TGTGCCAGCAGTTACGAGGCTGTCAAGGAACTCGGGGAGCAGTTCTTC.

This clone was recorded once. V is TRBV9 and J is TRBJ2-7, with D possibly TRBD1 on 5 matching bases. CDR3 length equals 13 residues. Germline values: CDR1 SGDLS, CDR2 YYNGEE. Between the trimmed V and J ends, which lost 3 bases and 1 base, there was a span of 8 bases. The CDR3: CASSGSGSYEQYF. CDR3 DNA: TGTGCCAGCAGCGGTTCAGGGTCCTACGAGCAGTACTTC.